The next 7 T cell receptor beta chains were all read from a single sample in a study of OX40 agonist ivuxolimab in advanced cancers. To prepare the library, the immunoSEQ multiplex PCR assay was applied. In TCRdb, the immuneACCESS table is reduced to in-frame sequences with V and J assigned. These tables do not hold every clone; where another copy was compared, an unresolved V gene accounts for under half, and the others remain unexplained. The sample data list 35,000 to 55,000 clones, and around four fifths of these were observed just once. About 15% of the sample goes to the ten largest clones. Sequenced here: CD4+ or CD8+ T cells sorted from blood, sampled in a trial of the OX40 agonist ivuxolimab. These receptors came from an adult with an advanced solid tumor such as melanoma, head and neck, liver or kidney cancer.

This rearrangement joins TRBV6-5 to TRBJ2-3; the D gene could be TRBD1 or TRBD2 (5 bases each). The V gene's germline CDR1 is MNHEY and CDR2 SVGAGI. The CDR3 covers 15 residues. V lost 0 bases and J lost 0, with 7 bases in between. For the CDR3, the DNA is TGTGCCAGCAGTTACTCGGGGGTAAGCACAGATACGCAGTATTTT. Amino acid sequence: CASSYSGVSTDTQYF.

This clone was observed a few times. Written as DNA, the CDR3 is TGTGCCAGCAGTCGACATAGCAATCAGCCCCAGCATTTT. It codes for CASSRHSNQPQHF. This chain joins TRBV28 and TRBJ1-5; the D is unclear. The CDR3 loop spans 13 amino acids. Germline V gene lookup returns CDR1 MDHEN and CDR2 SYDVKM. The V end lost 5 bases, the J end lost 0 bases, and 5 bases lay between the germline ends.

The V and J genes are TRBV28 and TRBJ1-1; no reliable D call. Trimming took off 2 bases at V and 0 bases at J, with 4 bases between the two ends. Looked up from germline, CDR1 is MDHEN and CDR2 is SYDVKM. The CDR3 loop spans 13 amino acids. As DNA, the CDR3 is TGTGCCAGCAGTTTAGGTGTGAACACTGAAGCTTTCTTT. Its protein product is CASSLGVNTEAFF.

This clone was seen only once. The CDR3 nucleotides are TGTGCCAGCAGCTTGGGGGGAGGACAGGCAAACAATGAGCAGTTCTTC. This gives the protein CASSLGGGQANNEQFF. This chain joins TRBV5-4 and TRBJ2-1; D may be TRBD1 (7 bases). CDR1 is SGHNT, CDR2 YYREEE, per germline (reference sequence). Trimming stripped 0 bases from V and 5 bases from J, with 15 bases between. This CDR3 spans 16 amino acids.

The chain links TRBV2 to TRBJ2-3, with TRBD2 matching over 11 bases. The CDR3 contains 16 residues. Germline V gene sequence: CDR1 SNHLY, CDR2 FYNNEI. V dropped 6 bases and J dropped 0; count of bases not matched to a gene: 5. The CDR3, as DNA: TGTGCCAGCAGAACCACTAGCGGGGGTAGCACAGATACGCAGTATTTT. It is translated as CASRTTSGGSTDTQYF.

The V gene is TRBV28, the J gene TRBJ1-1, with D perhaps matching TRBD1 (5 bases). This CDR3 is 13 amino acids long. CDR1 is MDHEN and CDR2 is SYDVKM in the germline V gene. Trimming removed 3 bases at V and 5 bases at J, with 10 bases between. CDR3 amino acids: CASSLGVETEAFF. DNA of the CDR3: TGTGCCAGCAGTTTGGGGGTAGAAACTGAAGCTTTCTTT.

Only a few counts were recorded for this clone. The chain joins TRBV29-1 to TRBJ2-1; the D is unclear. Trimming took off 4 bases at V and 10 bases at J, with 11 bases between the two ends. Germline assignment: CDR1 SQVTM and CDR2 ANQGSEA. The CDR3 spans 11 residues. This CDR3 reads CSVAGLEEQFF. The CDR3 DNA sequence: TGCAGCGTTGCTGGCCTGGAAGAGCAGTTCTTC.